The 30 T cell receptor beta chains in this list originate from one sample, sequenced in a study of T-cell memory formation after mild COVID-19. TCRdb processed the 5' RACE reads anew with MiXCR; each CDR3 protein has one entry. The data contain around 310,000 distinct CDR3 sequences, around 15% of them seen just once; the ten biggest clones take up over 20%. The sample was PBMCs or a T cell subset sorted from them (not recorded which). The receptors were gathered from a man aged 18 to 29 who had mild COVID-19 (a few samples of this study predate the infection). Cell type and time point are not known.

The rearrangement joins TRBV5-6 to TRBJ2-1; D not resolved. The CDR3 length is 11 residues. Trimming took 4 bases from V and 10 from J, leaving 9 bases between them. Germline CDR1 SGHDT, CDR2 YYEEEE. CDR3 nucleotides: TGTGCCAGCAGCGCCCTTGGGGAGCAGTTCTTC. Translating gives CASSALGEQFF.

This clonotype was seen more than once but under ten times. The V gene is TRBV18, the J gene TRBJ2-5; 7 bases map to TRBD1. In germline, CDR1 is KGHSH, CDR2 LQKENI. V was clipped by 3 bases and J by 2 bases; unmatched bases: 3. This CDR3 is 14 amino acids long. Here the CDR3 DNA reads TGTGCCAGCTCACCCGGGACAGAGCAAGAGACCCAGTACTTC. Protein product: CASSPGTEQETQYF.

This clonotype has a handful of counts. The V gene is TRBV7-2, the J gene TRBJ1-2, with D unclear. Germline assignment: CDR1 SGHTA and CDR2 FQGNSA. The CDR3 has 14 amino acids. Trimming took 6 bases from V and 4 from J, leaving 15 bases between them. This CDR3 is CASSQMGRFYGYTF. CDR3 bases: TGTGCCAGCAGTCAAATGGGCAGGTTCTATGGCTACACCTTC.

The genes are TRBV6-6 and TRBJ1-6, with D unclear. Trimming removed 6 bases at V and 7 bases at J, with 13 bases between. The V gene's germline CDR1 is MNHNY and CDR2 SVGAGI (reference sequence). The CDR3 covers 14 residues. The DNA for the CDR3 is TGTGCCAGCAGCCGGATAGTGGAGAATTCACCCCTCCACTTT. Its protein product is CASSRIVENSPLHF.

This clonotype has a handful of counts. This chain connects TRBV11-3 to TRBJ2-7; 7 nucleotides match TRBD1. V was pared by 4 bases and J by 1 base, with 7 bases of the junction left unmatched. Germline CDR1 is SGHNT and CDR2 is YENEEA. This CDR3 contains 15 residues. This CDR3 is CASSSGTEPSYEQYF. CDR3 sequence (DNA): TGTGCCAGCAGCTCCGGGACAGAACCATCCTACGAGCAGTACTTC.

The sample holds a few counts of this clonotype. This sequence joins TRBV6-2 or TRBV6-3 and TRBJ2-2; a possible D gene is TRBD2 (6 bases). CDR3 length: 13 residues. V lost 8 bases and J 0 bases, leaving 7 bases between the germline ends. In germline, CDR1 is MNHEY, CDR2 SVGEGT. The CDR3 coding sequence is TGTGCCAGCGGGGGGACGAACACCGGGGAGCTGTTTTTT. Its protein product is CASGGTNTGELFF.

This chain connects TRBV5-1 to TRBJ2-5; TRBD2 aligns across 10 bases. After removal of 4 bases from V and 4 bases from J, the junction contained 7 bases not matched to a gene. The CDR3 length is 15 residues. Germline V CDR1 and CDR2: SGHRS, YFSETQ. CDR3 in DNA: TGCGCCAGCAGCCCCAGGGTAGCGGGAGGAGAGACCCAGTACTTC. Residues: CASSPRVAGGETQYF.

The chain joins TRBV6-2 or TRBV6-3 to TRBJ1-5, with D possibly TRBD1 on 6 matching bases. V gave up 5 bases and J gave up 7 bases, with 12 bases separating them. There are 13 residues in the CDR3. The germline CDR1 and CDR2 sequences are MNHEY and SVGEGT. The CDR3 here is CASSGRGRQPQHF. The CDR3 DNA is TGTGCCAGCAGTGGCAGGGGCCGACAGCCCCAGCATTTT.

This sequence joins TRBV2 and TRBJ2-5, with D perhaps TRBD1 (5 bases). The CDR3 spans 14 residues. V lost 4 bases, J lost 2 bases, and 11 bases lay in between. Germline CDR1 reads SNHLY; CDR2 reads FYNNEI. The CDR3 coding sequence is TGTGCCAGCAGTGTCCCGGACAAGCAAGAGACCCAGTACTTC. It yields the protein CASSVPDKQETQYF.

V is TRBV25-1 and J is TRBJ2-3; possible D gene TRBD2, 5 bases. Germline CDR1 and CDR2: MGHDK and SYGVNS. The V and J ends lost 3 bases and 4 bases respectively, with 23 bases between them. This CDR3 comprises 18 residues. CDR3 coding DNA: TGTGCCAGCAGTGAGCAGAACCGGGATCTAGGTTCAGCAGATACGCAGTATTTT. Its protein is CASSEQNRDLGSADTQYF.

There are a few counts of this clonotype. The chain employs TRBV12-3 or TRBV12-4 and TRBJ2-3; 9 nucleotides agree with TRBD1. J gave up 1 base and V 7 bases, and 6 bases lay outside the gene matches. CDR3 length equals 15 residues. DNA for the CDR3: TGTGCCAGCACCCCGGACAGGGGCCGCACAGATACGCAGTATTTT. It translates to CASTPDRGRTDTQYF.

In its sample, this clonotype was seen a few times. The rearrangement uses TRBV2 and TRBJ1-2, with 8 positions matching TRBD1. V trimming: 0 bases; J trimming: 7 bases; junction bases outside the gene matches: 1. Per the germline V gene, CDR1 is SNHLY and CDR2 is FYNNEI. The CDR3 covers 13 residues. The CDR3 DNA reads as TGTGCCAGCAGTGAAGCAGACAGGGGTGGCTACACCTTC. As protein: CASSEADRGGYTF.

The J gene is TRBJ2-1, the V gene TRBV7-9; 8 positions agree with TRBD1. Looked up from germline, CDR1 is SEHNR and CDR2 is FQNEAQ (reference sequence). The CDR3 runs to 17 residues. Unmatched junction bases numbered 9, after V lost 1 base and J lost 4 bases. The CDR3 is CASSLGQGPYGYNEQFF. In DNA, the CDR3 is TGTGCCAGCAGCTTAGGACAGGGGCCTTACGGGTACAATGAGCAGTTCTTC.

This clonotype has just a few counts. The rearrangement links TRBV4-1 to TRBJ1-2, with TRBD1 identical over 9 bases. Germline V gene lookup returns CDR1 MGHRA and CDR2 YSYEKL. The V segment lost 0 bases and the J segment 7 bases; nucleotides outside the gene matches: 9. The CDR3 contains 16 residues. CDR3 protein: CASSQDYGTGMFGYTF. DNA for the CDR3: TGCGCCAGCAGCCAAGATTACGGGACAGGGATGTTTGGCTACACCTTC.

This clonotype was seen only a few times. The chain joins TRBV10-3 to TRBJ1-1; 8 bases agree with TRBD1. This CDR3 is built from 16 residues. Germline V lookup: CDR1 ENHRY, CDR2 SYGVKD. The ends lost 4 bases at V and 1 base at J; junction bases unmatched: 8. The chain's CDR3 is CAISAPRGTGNTEAFF. The CDR3 bases are TGTGCCATCAGTGCCCCTCGGGGGACAGGGAACACTGAAGCTTTCTTT.

V and J are TRBV4-1 and TRBJ2-7; 7 bases match TRBD1. Germline CDR1 reads MGHRA; CDR2 reads YSYEKL. The CDR3 is 15 residues long. V lost 0 bases and J lost 0; bases outside the gene matches: 2. The CDR3 loop is CASSQEDRPSYEQYV. In DNA form, the CDR3 reads TGCGCCAGCAGCCAAGAGGACAGGCCCTCCTACGAGCAGTACGTC.

This clonotype has just a few counts. The chain recombines TRBV5-1 with TRBJ2-1, with 9 bases lining up with TRBD1. Germline lookup yields CDR1 SGHRS and CDR2 YFSETQ. The length of the CDR3 is 13 residues. V trimming: 4 bases; J trimming: 4 bases; junction bases outside the gene matches: 0. CDR3 sequence: CASSDRGYNEQFF. In nucleotides, the CDR3 is TGCGCCAGCAGCGACAGGGGGTACAATGAGCAGTTCTTC.

The sample holds a few counts of this clonotype. The chain links TRBV6-5 to TRBJ2-7, with D possibly being TRBD2 (6 bases). The CDR3 has 17 residues. Trimming took off 0 bases at V and 1 base at J, with 16 bases between the two ends. The germline V gene has CDR1 MNHEY and CDR2 SVGAGI. The CDR3 loop reads CASSYSGGTDSSYEQYF. CDR3 bases: TGTGCCAGCAGTTACTCCGGCGGGACCGATTCATCCTACGAGCAGTACTTC.

CDR3 DNA: TGTGCCAGCTCACAGGGGGTGCAAGAGACCCAGTACTTC. This translates into CASSQGVQETQYF. The chain couples TRBV18 to TRBJ2-5; maybe TRBD1 (6 bases). Germline loops: CDR1 KGHSH, CDR2 LQKENI. The V gene lost 4 bases and the J gene lost 2 bases, with 8 bases spanning the gap. CDR3 length: 13 residues.

The chain combines TRBV2 with TRBJ1-1, with D perhaps matching TRBD1 (5 bases). The CDR3 is 14 residues long. Between the trimmed V and J ends, which lost 1 base and 5 bases, there was a span of 11 bases. The germline gives CDR1 SNHLY, CDR2 FYNNEI. CDR3 nucleotide sequence: TGTGCCAGCAGTGAAGTGCAGGGTGCGACTGAAGCTTTCTTT. It codes for CASSEVQGATEAFF. The full variable domain, completed using reference TRBV2 and TRBJ1-1, is EPEVTQTPSHQVTQMGQEVILRCVPISNHLYFYWYRQILGQKVEFLVSFYNNEISEKSEIFDDQFSVERPDGSNFTLKIRSTKLEDSAMYFCASSEVQGATEAFFGQGTRLTVV.

The gene calls are TRBV7-6 and TRBJ2-3; 11 positions match TRBD2. V shed 5 bases and J 5 bases; nucleotides not matched to a gene: 6. The CDR3 has 15 amino acids. Per germline, CDR1 SGHVS and CDR2 FNYEAQ. CDR3 nucleotides: TGTGCCAGCAGCGAACTAGCGGGGGTTCAAGATACGCAGTATTTT. Its protein is CASSELAGVQDTQYF. Full variable domain (missing parts from reference TRBV7-6 and TRBJ2-3): GAGVSQSPRYKVTKRGQDVALRCDPISGHVSLYWYRQALGQGPEFLTYFNYEAQQDKSGLPNDRFSAERPEGSISTLTIQRTEQRDSAMYRCASSELAGVQDTQYFGPGTRLTVL.

The V and J genes are TRBV11-2 and TRBJ2-7; the D is unclear. The CDR3 loop spans 13 amino acids. CDR1 is SGHAT, CDR2 FQNNGV, per germline. Trimming shortened V by 1 base and J by 5 bases, and 9 bases separated the two germline ends. In DNA form, the CDR3 reads TGTGCCAGCAGCTTAGGCCTTGATAACGAGCAGTACGTC. Its translation: CASSLGLDNEQYV.

This clonotype was seen more than once but under ten times. The chain is built from TRBV7-6 and TRBJ2-1; 8 nucleotides match TRBD2. The junction had 8 bases not matched to a gene; V was cut back by 5 bases and J by 8 bases. The V gene's germline CDR1 is SGHVS and CDR2 FNYEAQ. The CDR3 is made up of 14 amino acids. CDR3 nucleotides: TGTGCCAGCAGCGCCGGGGGGGCTGGGGATGAGCAGTTCTTC. This gives the protein CASSAGGAGDEQFF.

This clonotype was seen only a few times. CDR3 bases: TGTGCCAGCAGTGCCCGGACGGATGGGGGGACTGAAGCTTTCTTT. Amino acid sequence: CASSARTDGGTEAFF. The chain employs TRBV2 and TRBJ1-1, with D possibly being TRBD1 (5 bases). Between the trimmed V and J ends, which lost 4 bases and 5 bases, there was a span of 17 bases. Germline-derived CDR1 and CDR2 are SNHLY and FYNNEI. The CDR3 has 15 amino acids.

This clonotype was seen more than once but under ten times. The genes are TRBV4-2 and TRBJ2-7; D perhaps matches TRBD2 (5 bases). Germline V gives CDR1 LGHNA, CDR2 YNFKEQ. The CDR3 covers 13 residues. The ends were cut back, 8 bases at V and 7 bases at J, with 18 bases in the middle. The CDR3: CASSGSGFQEQYF. CDR3 nucleotides: TGTGCCAGCTCCGGGTCGGGGTTTCAGGAGCAGTACTTC.

The sample holds a few counts of this clonotype. V usage is TRBV30 and J usage is TRBJ2-7, with unresolved D. V shed 2 bases and J shed 6 bases, with 11 bases lying between them. The CDR3 length is 12 residues. Germline lookup yields CDR1 GTSNPN and CDR2 SVGIG (reference sequence). CDR3 loop: CAWSPLESEQYF. Here the CDR3 DNA reads TGTGCCTGGAGTCCCCTCGAGTCCGAGCAGTACTTC.

V usage is TRBV28 and J usage is TRBJ1-5; D is unclear. CDR1 and CDR2 from the germline V gene are MDHEN and SYDVKM. The V and J ends lost 7 bases and 1 base respectively, with 11 bases between them. CDR3 length: 14 residues. This CDR3 is CASTLSVSNQPQHF. The CDR3 DNA is TGTGCCAGCACCCTCTCGGTAAGCAATCAGCCCCAGCATTTT.

This chain joins TRBV7-2 and TRBJ2-5; the D gene is possibly TRBD2 (7 bases). Germline V lookup: CDR1 SGHTA, CDR2 FQGNSA. V dropped 1 base and J dropped 5 bases, with 11 bases sitting between them. CDR3 length: 14 amino acids. CDR3 nucleotides: TGTGCCAGCAGCTTAGGCGGGGGCCTGGAGACCCAGTACTTC. Translated, it gives CASSLGGGLETQYF.

This clonotype was seen a few times. This chain joins TRBV5-1 and TRBJ1-1; possible D gene TRBD1, 6 bases. V was trimmed by 4 bases and J by 5 bases, leaving 12 bases between them. The CDR3 is made up of 13 amino acids. From germline, CDR1 is SGHRS and CDR2 YFSETQ. Here the CDR3 reads CASSSGGETEAFF. The CDR3 DNA sequence: TGCGCCAGCAGCAGCGGGGGCGAAACTGAAGCTTTCTTT.

This clonotype was observed a few times. This chain uses TRBV27 with TRBJ1-1; 8 bases agree with TRBD1. V gave up 6 bases and J gave up 10 bases; unmatched junction bases: 4. Germline V CDR1 and CDR2: MNHEY, SMNVEV (reference sequence). This CDR3 is 11 amino acids long. The CDR3 DNA sequence: TGTGCCAGCAGGGACAGGGTTTCAGCTTTCTTT. Residues: CASRDRVSAFF.